This TCR beta chain was captured in a study of blood T cells in healthy people across ages. For the study at large: Per two T cells, about one barcoded beta molecule was captured through template switching. Findings of the study overall: Percentage of naive T cells showed a strong correlation with TCR beta diversity.

Germline loops: CDR1 SNHLY, CDR2 FYNNEI. The CDR3 runs 13 residues. Deletions cut 4 bases from V and 9 bases from J, with 13 bases between. Turning to this clonotype: Its target is not known.

Healthy Russian Caucasian donors spanned ages roughly 6 to 90 years. A second PCR of about 6 to 11 cycles used a sample-barcoded 5' primer and a J-beta primer mix. The template-switch adaptor was a 5' adaptor with 12 random nucleotides. It tagged each cDNA molecule. TCRdb redid the calling of the 5' RACE reads with MiXCR, one entry per CDR3 protein. This sample has about 1,500,000 distinct CDR3 sequences, with approximately 42% found just once. V gene TRBV2 combines with J gene TRBJ2-4; D is unresolved. This receptor was obtained from a woman between 18 and 29 years old in good health. The sample consisted of blood. The CDR3 sequence is CASSAEPTGIQYF. In nucleotides, the CDR3 is TGTGCCAGCAGTGCAGAGCCGACGGGCATTCAGTACTTC.